Each of the 6 T cell receptor beta chains below was sequenced from the same sample in a study of response to subunit inactivated influenza vaccine. TCRdb recomputed calls from the RT-PCR reads with MiXCR, one row per CDR3 protein. The sample contains approximately 730,000 distinct CDR3 sequences, around 14% of which appear only once. Sequences were derived from PBMCs from blood, sampled 14 days before vaccination. The receptors come from a man aged 50 to 60 who received an inactivated influenza vaccine.

The table lists this clonotype with a few counts. The chain uses TRBV2 and TRBJ2-5; TRBD1 aligns across 7 bases. Trimming removed 7 bases from V and 1 base from J; junction bases left unmatched: 9. The CDR3 is made up of 15 amino acids. CDR1 is SNHLY and CDR2 is FYNNEI in the germline V gene. CDR3 sequence reads: CASNTGDSSQETQYF. The CDR3 DNA reads TGTGCCAGCAATACAGGGGATTCATCCCAAGAGACCCAGTACTTC.

This clonotype was picked up a small number of times. The chain combines TRBV29-1 with TRBJ2-1; 7 nucleotides line up with TRBD1. The V and J ends lost 7 bases and 2 bases, in that order; junction bases with no gene match: 11. There are 15 residues in the CDR3. CDR1 and CDR2 (germline): SQVTM, ANQGSEA. CDR3 sequence: CSEWGGQATYNEQFF. For the CDR3, the DNA is TGCAGCGAGTGGGGTGGACAGGCTACCTACAATGAGCAGTTCTTC.

Only a few counts were recorded for this clonotype. This chain connects TRBV4-3 to TRBJ2-5; D may be TRBD1 (5 bases). V was pared by 1 base and J by 2 bases, with 8 bases between. CDR1 and CDR2 from the germline V gene are LGHNA and YSLEER. The CDR3 runs to 14 residues. The CDR3 loop is CASSQADKQETQYF. CDR3 nucleotide sequence: TGCGCCAGCAGCCAAGCGGACAAACAAGAGACCCAGTACTTC.

Note on this clonotype: Since a much larger clone is just one base distant, this may be a read error. The CDR3 protein is CASRRQETQYF. The CDR3 nucleotides read TGTGCCAGCCGTCGTCAAGAGACCCAGTACTTC. The rearrangement joins TRBV2 to TRBJ2-5, with D uncertain. Trimming cost V 8 bases and J 2 bases, with 6 bases left between them. CDR1 and CDR2 from the germline V gene are SNHLY and FYNNEI. The CDR3 consists of 11 residues.

The rearrangement links TRBV14 to TRBJ2-2, with D uncertain. V lost 4 bases and J 5 bases, leaving 20 bases between the germline ends. CDR3 length: 17 amino acids. CDR1 and CDR2 from the germline V gene are SGHDN and FVKESK. CDR3 nucleotides: TGTGCCAGCAGCCCACGCGATGGTCTCGGCATGACCGGGGAGCTGTTTTTT. Its translation: CASSPRDGLGMTGELFF.

The V call is TRBV28, the J call TRBJ1-2; D not resolved. The V end lost 3 bases, the J end lost 4 bases, and 15 bases lay between the germline ends. Germline V gene data show CDR1 as MDHEN and CDR2 as SYDVKM. The CDR3 contains 15 residues. CDR3 coding DNA: TGTGCCAGCAGTTTCGCTGGTCAATCGGGCTATGGCTACACCTTC. Its protein is CASSFAGQSGYGYTF.